A selection of T cell receptor beta chains follows, all from one sample in a study of T cell changes during pregnancy in multiple sclerosis. The table came from immunoSEQ multiplex PCR; TCRdb's copy has only in-frame clones and leaves some out. The table shows approximately 50,000 clones, with 94% occurring only once. Specimen: CD4+ T cells from peripheral blood mononuclear cells, collected in the third trimester of pregnancy. Every receptor here comes from a female donor with multiple sclerosis, enrolled in a pregnancy study. Each CDR3 is given with its conserved first and last residue. Fields, in order: J gene, clone size, V gene, D gene, CDR3 DNA, CDR3 protein. A D gene is named only where the DNA matches it firmly. Clone sizes are given selectively: once, few, many, or a class where the clone is expanded.

j_call: TRBJ1-3; clone_size: -; v_call: TRBV14; d_call: -; cdr3_nt: TGTGCCAGCAGCCTCAGCGGGGGGTTTGCGATATCTGGAAACACCATATATTTT; cdr3_aa: CASSLSGGFAISGNTIYF
j_call: TRBJ2-1; clone_size: -; v_call: TRBV28; d_call: -; cdr3_nt: TGTGCCAGCAGTTTCGGTCCGGGAATCAGCTACAATGAGCAGTTCTTC; cdr3_aa: CASSFGPGISYNEQFF
j_call: TRBJ2-3; clone_size: -; v_call: TRBV6-6; d_call: -; cdr3_nt: TGTGCCAGCAGTTACTTCGGAGATATGACAGATACGCAGTATTTT; cdr3_aa: CASSYFGDMTDTQYF
j_call: TRBJ2-5; clone_size: -; v_call: TRBV9; d_call: TRBD2; cdr3_nt: TGTGCCAGCAGCGTAGGGCCGGGGGGGAAGCAAGAGACCCAGTACTTC; cdr3_aa: CASSVGPGGKQETQYF
j_call: TRBJ2-3; clone_size: -; v_call: TRBV28; d_call: -; cdr3_nt: TGTGCCAGCAGTTTATGGGCAGGGAGCACAGATACGCAGTATTTT; cdr3_aa: CASSLWAGSTDTQYF
j_call: TRBJ2-1; clone_size: -; v_call: TRBV7-3; d_call: -; cdr3_nt: TGTGCCAGCAGTCTCCTTGGGCCGAGCTCCTACAATGAGCAGTTCTTC; cdr3_aa: CASSLLGPSSYNEQFF
j_call: TRBJ2-7; clone_size: once; v_call: TRBV5-5; d_call: TRBD2; cdr3_nt: TGTGCCAGCACCATGGGAGGGAACTCCTACGAGCAGTACTTC; cdr3_aa: CASTMGGNSYEQYF
j_call: TRBJ1-1; clone_size: -; v_call: TRBV5-1; d_call: TRBD1; cdr3_nt: TGCGCCAGCAGCCTCGGGACAGGTTCGGGATTCGGGCCCTATAGCGGGAACACTGAAGCTTTCTTT; cdr3_aa: CASSLGTGSGFGPYSGNTEAFF
j_call: TRBJ2-1; clone_size: -; v_call: TRBV5-1; d_call: TRBD2; cdr3_nt: TGCGCCAGCAGCTCCCGGACTAGCGGGGGGGCCGGGTACAATGAGCAGTTCTTC; cdr3_aa: CASSSRTSGGAGYNEQFF
j_call: TRBJ1-1; clone_size: few; v_call: TRBV7-2; d_call: -; cdr3_nt: TGTGCCAGCAGCTTAGATCAGGTCGGGAGTTCTGAAGCTTTCTTT; cdr3_aa: CASSLDQVGSSEAFF
j_call: TRBJ2-5; clone_size: -; v_call: TRBV7-2; d_call: -; cdr3_nt: TGTGCCAGCAGCCCCGCAATCCGGGAGACCCAGTACTTC; cdr3_aa: CASSPAIRETQYF
j_call: TRBJ1-3; clone_size: -; v_call: TRBV4-1; d_call: -; cdr3_nt: TGCGCCAGCAGCCAAGTGGGTACAGCTGGAAACACCATATATTTT; cdr3_aa: CASSQVGTAGNTIYF
j_call: TRBJ1-5; clone_size: -; v_call: TRBV7-9; d_call: TRBD1; cdr3_nt: TGTGCCAGCAGCCAGGGGGCAGGGCATCAGCCCCAGCATTTT; cdr3_aa: CASSQGAGHQPQHF
j_call: TRBJ1-6; clone_size: -; v_call: TRBV5-1; d_call: -; cdr3_nt: TGCGCCAGCAGCTTAGGGGGGGCAGGGCCACAGTCACCCCTCCACTTT; cdr3_aa: CASSLGGAGPQSPLHF
j_call: TRBJ1-2; clone_size: -; v_call: TRBV7-9; d_call: -; cdr3_nt: TGTGCCAGCAGCTTCGGGGTCGGCTATGGCTACACCTTC; cdr3_aa: CASSFGVGYGYTF
j_call: TRBJ2-1; clone_size: -; v_call: TRBV5-1; d_call: TRBD2; cdr3_nt: TGCGCCAGCAACCCCTTCAGCGGGAGTAGCAATGAGCAGTTCTTC; cdr3_aa: CASNPFSGSSNEQFF
j_call: TRBJ1-6; clone_size: -; v_call: TRBV5-1; d_call: -; cdr3_nt: TGCGCCAGCAGCCAACCGGGAATATATAATTCACCCCTCCACTTT; cdr3_aa: CASSQPGIYNSPLHF
j_call: TRBJ2-1; clone_size: -; v_call: TRBV7-7; d_call: TRBD2; cdr3_nt: TGTGCTAGCAGCCAGCGGGAGGGCCCGTACAATGAGCAGTTCTTC; cdr3_aa: CASSQREGPYNEQFF
j_call: TRBJ1-6; clone_size: few; v_call: TRBV30; d_call: -; cdr3_nt: TGTGCCTGGAGCCTGAGCAGGGATTCACCCCTCCACTTT; cdr3_aa: CAWSLSRDSPLHF
j_call: TRBJ2-2; clone_size: once; v_call: TRBV7-6; d_call: TRBD2; cdr3_nt: TGTGCCAGCAGCTTAGGGCTAGCGGGTACCGGGGAGCTGTTTTTT; cdr3_aa: CASSLGLAGTGELFF
j_call: TRBJ2-3; clone_size: -; v_call: TRBV9; d_call: -; cdr3_nt: TGTGCCAGCAGCCCTGCTCCAGGGACAGATACGCAGTATTTT; cdr3_aa: CASSPAPGTDTQYF
j_call: TRBJ2-2; clone_size: -; v_call: TRBV4-1; d_call: -; cdr3_nt: TGCGCCAGCAGCGCAAGAGTGGCGGAGGGAAGCACCGGGGAGCTGTTTTTT; cdr3_aa: CASSARVAEGSTGELFF
j_call: TRBJ2-6; clone_size: -; v_call: TRBV5-1; d_call: -; cdr3_nt: TGCGCCAGCACCCCGAACAGCCACTTATCTGGGGCCAACGTCCTGACTTTC; cdr3_aa: CASTPNSHLSGANVLTF
j_call: TRBJ1-1; clone_size: -; v_call: TRBV2; d_call: -; cdr3_nt: TGTGCCAGCAGTGAAGAAGGGAGCACTGAAGCTTTCTTT; cdr3_aa: CASSEEGSTEAFF
j_call: TRBJ2-5; clone_size: -; v_call: TRBV2; d_call: -; cdr3_nt: TGTGCCAGCAGTGGGCAGATCCAAGAGACCCAGTACTTC; cdr3_aa: CASSGQIQETQYF
j_call: TRBJ2-3; clone_size: -; v_call: TRBV18; d_call: TRBD1; cdr3_nt: TGTGCCAGCTCACCGACAGGGAGCACAGATACGCAGTATTTT; cdr3_aa: CASSPTGSTDTQYF
j_call: TRBJ2-1; clone_size: -; v_call: TRBV18; d_call: TRBD2; cdr3_nt: TGTGCCAGCTCGCTCCTCGGACCCGGGGGGGTGGGCTCCTACAATGAGCAGTTCTTC; cdr3_aa: CASSLLGPGGVGSYNEQFF
j_call: TRBJ2-2; clone_size: -; v_call: TRBV15; d_call: -; cdr3_nt: TGTGCCACCCAGTCTTCCCACCTGAACACCGGGGAGCTGTTTTTT; cdr3_aa: CATQSSHLNTGELFF
j_call: TRBJ2-2; clone_size: -; v_call: TRBV29-1; d_call: TRBD2; cdr3_nt: TGCAGCGTTGATAGCGGGAGGGTCGGCGGGGAGCTGTTTTTT; cdr3_aa: CSVDSGRVGGELFF
j_call: TRBJ2-5; clone_size: -; v_call: TRBV6-5; d_call: -; cdr3_nt: TGTGCCAGCAGTCGGGTCGCGGTGGAGACCCAGTACTTC; cdr3_aa: CASSRVAVETQYF
j_call: TRBJ2-3; clone_size: few; v_call: TRBV7-9; d_call: -; cdr3_nt: TGTGCCAGCAGCCTACGGGACTTGTTAGATACGCAGTATTTT; cdr3_aa: CASSLRDLLDTQYF
j_call: TRBJ2-5; clone_size: -; v_call: TRBV7-8; d_call: -; cdr3_nt: TGTGCCAGCAGCTTCACGGAGACAGTGGAGACCCAGTACTTC; cdr3_aa: CASSFTETVETQYF
j_call: TRBJ2-7; clone_size: -; v_call: TRBV25-1; d_call: -; cdr3_nt: TGTGCCAGCAGTGGGGGGTGGGGAGGAGTGTCCTACGAGCAGTACTTC; cdr3_aa: CASSGGWGGVSYEQYF
j_call: TRBJ1-2; clone_size: -; v_call: TRBV13; d_call: TRBD1; cdr3_nt: TGTGCCAGCAGCTTATATGGGGGACAGGGGTACTATGGCTACACCTTC; cdr3_aa: CASSLYGGQGYYGYTF
j_call: TRBJ2-7; clone_size: -; v_call: TRBV28; d_call: -; cdr3_nt: TGTGCCAGCAGTTTAAATGAGGACGAGCAGTACTTC; cdr3_aa: CASSLNEDEQYF
j_call: TRBJ2-7; clone_size: -; v_call: TRBV13; d_call: -; cdr3_nt: TGTGCCAGCAGCCGAGACAGGACGGGCGAGCAGTACTTC; cdr3_aa: CASSRDRTGEQYF
j_call: TRBJ2-1; clone_size: -; v_call: TRBV5-1; d_call: TRBD1; cdr3_nt: TGCGCCAGCAGCTTGTCAGGGGGCGGGTTCAATGAGCAGTTCTTC; cdr3_aa: CASSLSGGGFNEQFF
j_call: TRBJ2-1; clone_size: -; v_call: TRBV7-3; d_call: -; cdr3_nt: TGTGCCAGCAGCTTAGACAGCCTTTCGAATGAGCAGTTCTTC; cdr3_aa: CASSLDSLSNEQFF
j_call: TRBJ2-1; clone_size: -; v_call: TRBV4-3; d_call: TRBD2; cdr3_nt: TGCGCCAGCAGCCAAGATGGGGGGACCCGGGGGGGCCTCGGCAATGAGCAGTTCTTC; cdr3_aa: CASSQDGGTRGGLGNEQFF
j_call: TRBJ1-6; clone_size: few; v_call: TRBV30; d_call: -; cdr3_nt: TGTGCCTGGAGGCGAGAGGGCCCTTCACCCCTCCACTTT; cdr3_aa: CAWRREGPSPLHF
j_call: TRBJ2-1; clone_size: once; v_call: TRBV7-9; d_call: -; cdr3_nt: TGTGCCAGCAGCTTAACGGCTAGCCGAGATGAGCAGTTCTTC; cdr3_aa: CASSLTASRDEQFF
j_call: TRBJ2-2; clone_size: -; v_call: TRBV5-5; d_call: -; cdr3_nt: TGTGCCAGCAGCCCGATAGCGGATTCTACCGGGGAGCTGTTTTTT; cdr3_aa: CASSPIADSTGELFF